This TCR beta chain was profiled in a study of T cell repertoires in cytomegalovirus infection. Study-level background: Use of recently identified HLA-C-restricted and well-studied HLA-B-restricted CMV epitopes was part of the study. Based on public TCR beta signatures, there were indications of CMV infection and of a matching HLA type.

This clonotype showed up just a few times. The antigen is not known. TCRdb reprocessed the reads with MiXCR, giving one entry per CDR3 protein. The sample records about 330,000 distinct CDR3 sequences, nearly 35% being singletons. Study-level results: In two of eight donors, the top clonotype was HLA-C-restricted CMV-specific. Of the TCR beta families, the public ones yielded a cumulative frequency that identified carriers of CMV plus the relevant HLA.

The clonotype was recovered from a human donor in good health (CMV status not recorded). Some clones in this sample may be carry-over from other donors' samples. The material sequenced was cultured PBMCs, taken from culture after CMV antigen stimulation.

DNA for the CDR3: TGCAGCGTTGGACTAGCGGGAGGGCCAGATACGCAGTATTTT. This sequence encodes CSVGLAGGPDTQYF. V gene TRBV29-1 combines with J gene TRBJ2-3; 14 bases are shared with TRBD2. Germline V gene lookup returns CDR1 SQVTM and CDR2 ANQGSEA. This CDR3 comprises 14 residues. Losses at the gene ends were 4 bases for V and 4 bases for J; bases not matched to a gene: 1.